Below, 20 T cell receptor beta chains from the same sample are listed, as sequenced in a study of CD8+ T cells in alopecia areata. Following RNA extraction, reverse transcription yielded cDNA that acted as the sequencing template. The repertoire was sequenced with immunoSEQ multiplex PCR; TCRdb's copy has only in-frame clones and lacks some. The sample holds about 160,000 clones; about 71% are singletons and the top ten take roughly 0.85%. The sample's treatment: oral pan-JAK inhibitor, 5-10 mg twice daily. Source: CD4+ T cells sorted from blood, taken at week 4, from a patient treated with tofacitinib. Source of these receptors: a human donor with alopecia areata.

V is TRBV30 and J is TRBJ2-5, with TRBD2 as a possible D gene (6 bases). Trimming removed 0 bases from V and 9 bases from J, with 11 bases in between. CDR3 length equals 12 residues. Germline CDR1 is GTSNPN and CDR2 is SVGIG (reference sequence). In nucleotides, the CDR3 is TGTGCCTGGAGTGTGGGTGGCGGGGCCCAGTACTTC. Its protein is CAWSVGGGAQYF. The full variable domain, in which reference TRBV30 and TRBJ2-5 provide the parts outside the CDR3, is SQTIHQWPATLVQPVGSPLSLECTVEGTSNPNLYWYRQAAGRGLQLLFYSVGIGQISSEVPQNLSASRPQDRQFILSSKKLLLSDSGFYLCAWSVGGGAQYFGPGTRLLVL.

The CDR3: CASSSQLLRNTEAFF. The CDR3 region has the DNA TGTGCCAGCAGCTCGCAACTCCTGAGGAACACTGAAGCTTTCTTT. V and J are TRBV7-9 and TRBJ1-1, with unresolved D. V lost 4 bases to trimming and J lost 1 base, with 13 bases between them. The germline V gene encodes CDR1 SEHNR and CDR2 FQNEAQ (reference sequence). The CDR3 runs to 15 residues.

The rearrangement joins TRBV10-3 to TRBJ1-1; the D gene is possibly TRBD1 (5 bases). V was clipped by 6 bases and J by 4 bases, with 9 bases between them. The CDR3 contains 12 residues. Germline V gene data show CDR1 as ENHRY and CDR2 as SYGVKD. As DNA, the CDR3 is TGTGCCATCAGAGCAGGGACCACTGAAGCTTTCTTT. Its translation: CAIRAGTTEAFF.

The chain recombines TRBV30 with TRBJ1-4; D is undetermined. This CDR3 region has 12 residues. V shed 2 bases and J shed 11 bases, with 12 bases lying between them. Per the germline V gene, CDR1 is GTSNPN and CDR2 is SVGIG (reference sequence). The CDR3 loop is CAWSNRAEKLFF. As DNA, the CDR3 is TGTGCCTGGAGTAATAGGGCTGAGAAACTGTTTTTT.

V usage is TRBV30 and J usage is TRBJ1-5; D call uncertain. V was clipped by 2 bases and J by 1 base, with 9 bases between them. This CDR3 contains 14 residues. Germline CDR1 GTSNPN, CDR2 SVGIG (reference sequence). The CDR3 DNA reads TGTGCCTGGAGTACGACGGGGAGCAATCAGCCCCAGCATTTT. Amino acid sequence: CAWSTTGSNQPQHF.

This clone was counted between two and nine times. The chain is built from TRBV30 and TRBJ1-3, with TRBD1 as a possible D gene (6 bases). The CDR3 runs to 15 residues. CDR1 GTSNPN and CDR2 SVGIG come from the germline V gene (reference sequence). The V gene lost 3 bases and the J gene lost 1 base, with 13 bases spanning the gap. The chain's CDR3 is CAWRGTQGSGNTIYF. The CDR3 DNA reads TGTGCCTGGAGGGGCACACAGGGATCTGGAAACACCATATATTTT.

The CDR3 spells CAWSPGPPTDTQYF. CDR3 DNA: TGTGCCTGGAGTCCGGGGCCCCCCACAGATACGCAGTATTTT. This chain joins TRBV30 and TRBJ2-3, with D possibly called TRBD1 or TRBD2 (5 bases each). The CDR3 is 14 residues long. Trimming removed 2 bases from V and 2 bases from J, with 11 bases in between. Per the germline V gene, CDR1 is GTSNPN and CDR2 is SVGIG (reference sequence).

This clone was detected only a few times. The chain combines TRBV29-1 with TRBJ1-4; possibly TRBD1 for D (5 bases). Germline values: CDR1 SQVTM, CDR2 ANQGSEA. This CDR3 is 14 amino acids long. V gave up 0 bases and J gave up 4 bases, with 9 bases separating them. The CDR3 nucleotides are TGCAGCGTTGAAGATCCCGACAGTAATGAAAAACTGTTTTTT. It is translated as CSVEDPDSNEKLFF.

V is TRBV29-1 and J is TRBJ2-2; D possibly corresponds to TRBD2 (5 bases). Germline CDR1 reads SQVTM; CDR2 reads ANQGSEA. The CDR3 is 14 amino acids. CDR3 sequence: CSGRAALNTGELFF. CDR3 sequence (DNA): TGCAGTGGGAGAGCAGCGTTGAACACCGGGGAGCTGTTTTTT.

As for this clone: A read error may account for a junction end that differs from germline. The chain is built from TRBV7-9 and TRBJ1-2, with TRBD1 as a possible D gene (5 bases). This CDR3 is 12 amino acids long. In germline, CDR1 is SEHNR, CDR2 FQNEAQ (reference sequence). The CDR3 is CASSPPLETEVF. The CDR3 nucleotides read TGTGCCAGCAGCCCCCCCCTTGAGACAGAGGTCTTC.

As to this clone: Other DNA sequences from this sample encode an identical CDR3 as well. The genes are TRBV29-1 and TRBJ1-1, with a tentative D call TRBD1 (6 bases). Trimming shortened V by 2 bases and J by 0 bases, and 7 bases separated the two germline ends. The CDR3 consists of 13 residues. CDR1 SQVTM and CDR2 ANQGSEA come from the germline V gene. CDR3 residues: CSVENRVNTEAFF. The CDR3 DNA sequence: TGCAGCGTTGAAAACAGGGTGAACACTGAAGCTTTCTTT.

This clone was counted a few times. V gene TRBV29-1 combines with J gene TRBJ2-6; D gene unclear. The V gene lost 3 bases and the J gene lost 0 bases, with 3 bases spanning the gap. Looked up from germline, CDR1 is SQVTM and CDR2 is ANQGSEA. This CDR3 has 13 amino acids. Here the CDR3 reads CSVEVSGANVLTF. The CDR3 DNA follows: TGCAGCGTTGAGGTCTCTGGGGCCAACGTCCTGACTTTC.

This chain joins TRBV29-1 and TRBJ2-1; D not certain. Trimming left V 7 bases short and J 9 bases short, with 7 bases between. CDR1 is SQVTM, CDR2 ANQGSEA, per germline. CDR3 size: 9 residues. CDR3 sequence: CSGGSEQFF. Written as DNA, the CDR3 is TGCAGCGGAGGAAGTGAGCAGTTCTTC.

The V call is TRBV18, the J call TRBJ1-5; TRBD1 is a possible D gene (5 bases). Deletions cut 3 bases from V and 6 bases from J, with 12 bases between. Germline V gene sequence: CDR1 KGHSH, CDR2 LQKENI. The CDR3 loop spans 14 amino acids. CDR3 DNA sequence: TGTGCCAGCTCACCTGTTGGGGCTGCTCAGCCCCAGCATTTT. Translating it yields CASSPVGAAQPQHF.

The V and J genes are TRBV19 and TRBJ1-2, with D maybe TRBD1 (6 bases). This CDR3 region has 15 residues. Looked up from germline, CDR1 is LNHDA and CDR2 is SQIVND (reference sequence). Trimming shortened V by 5 bases and J by 1 base, and 14 bases separated the two germline ends. The CDR3 sequence is CASSAQGTYNYGYTF. CDR3 nucleotides: TGTGCCAGTAGTGCACAGGGTACCTATAACTATGGCTACACCTTC.

The table lists this clone with a few counts. This chain uses TRBV6-6 with TRBJ1-5, with D tentatively TRBD1 (5 bases). V lost 2 bases, J lost 4 bases, and 9 bases lay in between. CDR3 size: 14 residues. Germline V gives CDR1 MNHNY, CDR2 SVGAGI (reference sequence). CDR3 sequence reads: CASSYKQANQPQHF. The CDR3 bases are TGTGCCAGCAGTTACAAACAGGCTAATCAGCCCCAGCATTTT.

The CDR3, as DNA: TGTGCCAGCAGCCAAGACCGGGGTCGGGGCTACACCTTC. Its translation: CASSQDRGRGYTF. The rearrangement joins TRBV4-2 to TRBJ1-2; D not certain. In germline, CDR1 is LGHNA, CDR2 YNFKEQ. The CDR3 extends over 13 amino acids. Trimming removed 0 bases at V and 8 bases at J, with 10 bases between.

The gene calls are TRBV29-1 and TRBJ1-6; D remains unclear. Trimming pared 4 bases from V and 3 bases from J, leaving 7 bases between. The CDR3 consists of 13 residues. Germline values: CDR1 SQVTM, CDR2 ANQGSEA. The CDR3 bases are TGCAGCGTTGGGAACAGCTATAATTCACCCCTCCACTTT. Residues: CSVGNSYNSPLHF.

The chain joins TRBV7-9 to TRBJ2-3, with D tentatively TRBD2 (5 bases). The CDR3 contains 14 residues. Germline CDR1 reads SEHNR; CDR2 reads FQNEAQ (reference sequence). The V gene lost 8 bases and the J gene lost 4 bases, with 16 bases spanning the gap. The CDR3: CASDPGESADTQYF. The CDR3 DNA follows: TGTGCCAGCGACCCCGGGGAGAGTGCAGATACGCAGTATTTT. The complete variable domain, with remaining parts taken from reference TRBV7-9 and TRBJ2-3, reads DTGVSQNPRHKITKRGQNVTFRCDPISEHNRLYWYRQTLGQGPEFLTYFQNEAQLEKSRLLSDRFSAERPKGSFSTLEIQRTEQGDSAMYLCASDPGESADTQYFGPGTRLTVL.

J is TRBJ1-1 and V is TRBV30, with a possible D match to TRBD1 (6 bases). Germline values: CDR1 GTSNPN, CDR2 SVGIG (reference sequence). V was pared by 4 bases and J by 5 bases, with 20 bases between. The CDR3 runs to 15 residues. The DNA of the CDR3 is TGTGCCTGGACGTTTGGTGGGGGGCGGAGAACTGAAGCTTTCTTT. Translated, it gives CAWTFGGGRRTEAFF.